Each of the 25 T cell receptor beta chains below was sequenced from the same sample in a study of molecular identifiers for immune sequencing clone quantification (dated by TCRdb to the late 2010s). The library was prepared using PCR. The run used an Illumina HiSeq 4000. The public reads were reanalyzed by TCRdb: fastp trimming at Q25, MiXCR alignment, in-frame beta chains only. Each entry is one CDR3 protein sequence, shown with its most common DNA and genes. The sample table lists around 480,000 distinct CDR3 sequences, about a fifth of them with a count of one. More than 0.8% of the sample is held by the ten biggest clonotypes. The sequenced material came from naive CD8+ T cells from blood, with Jurkat cell RNA spiked in. The sample's cell subset or site label is to be understood as: FACS-sorted CD8+CD4-CCR7+CD45RA+ naive T cells. The receptors derive from a human donor in good health. Some libraries in this study had Jurkat cell RNA spiked in.

This clonotype turned up a few times. A read error may be the cause here, since a much bigger clone is one base away. The V call is TRBV6-1, the J call TRBJ1-1; 7 bases fit TRBD1. Germline loops: CDR1 MNHNS, CDR2 SASEGT. The CDR3 is 16 residues long. Trimming took 8 bases from V and 4 from J; bases not matched to a gene: 16. The DNA for the CDR3 is TGTGCCAGCGGCGAACACTCTACAGGGGTAACCACTGAAGCTTTCTTT. Amino acids: CASGEHSTGVTTEAFF.

The V gene is TRBV5-5, the J gene TRBJ2-7; 7 bases align to TRBD1. CDR3 length: 15 residues. After removal of 7 bases from V and 2 bases from J, the junction contained 12 bases not matched to a gene. Germline-derived CDR1 and CDR2 are SGHKS and YYEKEE (reference sequence). In DNA form, the CDR3 reads TGTGCCAGCTCCACCACAGGGGTATTCACCTACGAGCAGTACTTC. Encoded protein: CASSTTGVFTYEQYF. Together with reference TRBV5-5 and TRBJ2-7, the CDR3 gives the full variable domain: DAGVTQSPTHLIKTRGQQVTLRCSPISGHKSVSWYQQVLGQGPQFIFQYYEKEERGRGNFPDRFSARQFPNYSSELNVNALLLGDSALYLCASSTTGVFTYEQYFGPGTRLTVT.

The V and J genes are TRBV28 and TRBJ2-3, with TRBD1 as a possible D gene (5 bases). The CDR3 extends over 14 amino acids. Germline-derived CDR1 and CDR2 are MDHEN and SYDVKM. V shed 3 bases and J shed 2 bases, with 9 bases lying between them. The CDR3 nucleotides read TGTGCCAGCAGTTTTGACAGTGCCACAGATACGCAGTATTTT. As protein: CASSFDSATDTQYF.

Many counts were recorded for this clonotype. The V gene is TRBV28, the J gene TRBJ1-1; D uncertain. This CDR3 region has 12 residues. The V and J ends lost 2 bases and 7 bases respectively, with 8 bases between them. Germline V gives CDR1 MDHEN, CDR2 SYDVKM. CDR3 sequence reads: CASSLRYLEAFF. CDR3 in DNA: TGTGCCAGCAGTTTAAGGTACCTTGAAGCTTTCTTT.

About this clonotype: This may be a read error, as it is one base from a much larger clone. The chain recombines TRBV20-1 with TRBJ2-7; 8 positions match TRBD2. Germline V CDR1 and CDR2: DFQATT, SNEGSKA (reference sequence). The CDR3 is made up of 15 amino acids. The DNA for the CDR3 is TGCAGGGCTAGCGCGCGGGAGGCTCTCTCCTACGAGCAGTACTTC. It yields the protein CRASAREALSYEQYF.

This clonotype has ten or more counts. The genes are TRBV2 and TRBJ2-1, with D possibly matching TRBD2 (5 bases). Germline V CDR1 and CDR2: SNHLY, FYNNEI. The CDR3 consists of 15 residues. V was clipped by 7 bases and J by 1 base, with 14 bases between them. CDR3 protein: CASILGSRSYNEQFF. Written as DNA, the CDR3 is TGTGCCAGCATTCTAGGGAGCCGGTCCTACAATGAGCAGTTCTTC.

There are many counts of this clonotype. The gene calls are TRBV20-1 and TRBJ1-1, with 8 bases fitting TRBD1. Germline V CDR1 and CDR2: DFQATT, SNEGSKA (reference sequence). The CDR3 loop spans 15 amino acids. With 0 bases clipped from V and 1 base from J, the junction kept 4 bases outside the gene matches. CDR3 loop: CSARDPGGRNTEAFF. The CDR3 nucleotides read TGCAGTGCTAGAGACCCAGGGGGCCGGAACACTGAAGCTTTCTTT.

This clonotype was picked up many times. The chain recombines TRBV4-1 with TRBJ2-1, with D uncertain. This CDR3 region has 14 residues. Germline V gene data show CDR1 as MGHRA and CDR2 as YSYEKL. Trimming pared 0 bases from V and 5 bases from J, leaving 8 bases between. Here the CDR3 reads CASSQDRADNEQFF. Here the CDR3 DNA reads TGCGCCAGCAGCCAAGATCGGGCAGACAATGAGCAGTTCTTC.

This clonotype was observed a few times. The chain combines TRBV27 with TRBJ2-1; TRBD1 is a possible D gene (6 bases). Per the germline V gene, CDR1 is MNHEY and CDR2 is SMNVEV (reference sequence). V was cut by 4 bases and J by 1 base, with 11 bases left in between. CDR3 length: 15 amino acids. Here the CDR3 reads CASSSGTRSYNEQFF. The CDR3 bases are TGTGCCAGCAGTTCCGGGACAAGATCCTACAATGAGCAGTTCTTC.

This clonotype was found a few times. The V and J genes are TRBV19 and TRBJ1-5; a possible D gene is TRBD1 (5 bases). Trimming took 5 bases from V and 6 from J, leaving 17 bases between them. Germline V lookup: CDR1 LNHDA, CDR2 SQIVND (reference sequence). The CDR3 totals 15 residues. CDR3 residues: CASSAAGNSIQPQHF. CDR3 in DNA: TGTGCCAGTAGTGCCGCAGGGAATTCTATTCAGCCCCAGCATTTT.

Notes on this clonotype: A much bigger clone sits one base away, suggesting this may be a read error. This chain links TRBV4-3 with TRBJ1-4; D unresolved. Germline CDR1 LGHNA, CDR2 YSLEER. The V gene lost 3 bases and the J gene lost 4 bases, with 12 bases spanning the gap. This CDR3 contains 15 residues. DNA for the CDR3: TGCGCCAGCAGCCAGGCAGACGGGGTTAATGAAAAACTGTTTTTT. It encodes CASSQADGVNEKLFF.

Regarding this clonotype: Just one base apart from a much larger clone, this may be a read error. The V and J genes are TRBV20-1 and TRBJ1-1; a possible D gene is TRBD1 (5 bases). The CDR3 is made up of 13 amino acids. Germline V lookup: CDR1 DFQATT, CDR2 SNEGSKA (reference sequence). The CDR3 is CCARERGETEAFF. CDR3 bases: TGCTGTGCTAGAGAACGAGGGGAGACTGAAGCTTTCTTT.

Details on this clonotype: A read error may be the cause here, since a much bigger clone is one base away. The CDR3 loop reads CASSLVPFPEAFF. DNA of the CDR3: TGTGCCAGCAGCTTAGTTCCTTTCCCCGAAGCTTTCTTT. V is TRBV7-9 and J is TRBJ1-1, with D hard to call. Deletions cut 1 base from V and 8 bases from J, with 11 bases between. CDR1 is SEHNR and CDR2 is FQNEAQ in the germline V gene (reference sequence). This CDR3 comprises 13 residues.

This clonotype showed up just a few times. V and J are TRBV7-9 and TRBJ1-4; maybe TRBD1 (6 bases). Per germline, CDR1 SEHNR and CDR2 FQNEAQ (reference sequence). V lost 5 bases and J 4 bases, leaving 14 bases between the germline ends. The length of the CDR3 is 15 residues. The CDR3 protein is CASSPVDRINEKLFF. In DNA, the CDR3 is TGTGCCAGCAGCCCCGTGGACAGAATTAATGAAAAACTGTTTTTT.

This clonotype was counted ten times or more. V usage is TRBV7-9 and J usage is TRBJ1-5, with a possible D match to TRBD1 (6 bases). Per the germline V gene, CDR1 is SEHNR and CDR2 is FQNEAQ (reference sequence). With 6 bases removed from V and 2 bases from J, the gap between germline ends came to 14 bases. The CDR3 has 15 residues. The CDR3 loop reads CASSLAGVGNQPQHF. The CDR3, as DNA: TGTGCCAGCAGTTTGGCAGGGGTAGGCAATCAGCCCCAGCATTTT.

This clonotype appeared a few times. The chain recombines TRBV30 with TRBJ1-1; D unresolved. Germline lookup yields CDR1 GTSNPN and CDR2 SVGIG (reference sequence). Trimming left V 2 bases short and J 4 bases short, with 23 bases between. The CDR3 totals 17 residues. Here the CDR3 reads CAWSPPGPGSFSTEAFF. The CDR3 DNA reads as TGTGCCTGGAGTCCCCCTGGCCCGGGGAGTTTTAGCACTGAAGCTTTCTTT.

The J gene is TRBJ2-1, the V gene TRBV6-2 or TRBV6-3; D may be TRBD1 or TRBD2 (5 bases each). V shed 7 bases and J shed 2 bases, with 12 bases lying between them. Germline V gene sequence: CDR1 MNHEY, CDR2 SVGEGT. There are 14 residues in the CDR3. As DNA, the CDR3 is TGTGCCAGCACCGATGAGGGGACCTACAATGAGCAGTTCTTC. This sequence encodes CASTDEGTYNEQFF.

There are many counts of this clonotype. The J gene is TRBJ2-7, the V gene TRBV7-9; 7 nucleotides agree with TRBD2. V shed 4 bases, J shed 6 bases, and the junction held 15 bases outside the gene matches. Germline V gives CDR1 SEHNR, CDR2 FQNEAQ (reference sequence). This CDR3 comprises 16 residues. CDR3 sequence (DNA): TGTGCCAGCAGCTCCACGGATGGGCGGGAGATCTTCGAGCAGTACTTC. It yields the protein CASSSTDGREIFEQYF.

There are many counts of this clonotype. V is TRBV7-9 and J is TRBJ2-3, with 9 bases that match TRBD1. V lost 1 base to trimming and J lost 6 bases; unmatched junction nucleotides: 5. Germline CDR1 is SEHNR and CDR2 is FQNEAQ (reference sequence). This CDR3 is 15 amino acids long. The CDR3 loop is CASSLVGTGPDTQYF. Written as DNA, the CDR3 is TGTGCCAGCAGCTTAGTCGGGACAGGGCCCGATACGCAGTATTTT.

In the case of this clonotype: A much larger clonotype is one base distant, so this may be a read error. The rearrangement uses TRBV12-3 or TRBV12-4 and TRBJ1-1; D is unresolved. The CDR3 contains 12 residues. CDR3 in amino acids: CVSSLGQIEAFF. The CDR3 DNA follows: TGTGTCAGCAGTTTAGGTCAAATTGAAGCTTTCTTT.

V and J are TRBV4-3 and TRBJ2-2; D ambiguous. Trimming pared 1 base from V and 5 bases from J, leaving 5 bases between. Germline loops: CDR1 LGHNA, CDR2 YSLEER. CDR3 length equals 13 residues. CDR3: CASSQAETGELFF. In DNA form, the CDR3 reads TGCGCCAGCAGCCAAGCCGAAACCGGGGAGCTGTTTTTT.

To note about this clonotype: This clone may be a read error of a much larger clone one base away. V gene TRBV4-3 combines with J gene TRBJ2-7; possibly TRBD1 or TRBD2 for D (5 bases each). V was cut by 2 bases and J by 6 bases, with 17 bases left in between. Per the germline V gene, CDR1 is LGHNA and CDR2 is YSLEER. This CDR3 spans 15 amino acids. The chain's CDR3 is CASSQSRDPGCEQYF. In nucleotides, the CDR3 is TGCGCCAGCAGCCAATCCCGGGACCCAGGCTGCGAGCAGTACTTC.

Concerning this clonotype itself: A much more abundant neighbour one base away suggests this may be a read error. The chain recombines TRBV5-3 with TRBJ2-7; D ambiguous. TRBV5-3 falls under the ORF class, with uncertain function. The CDR3 is made up of 13 amino acids. Trimming left V 8 bases short and J 4 bases short, with 16 bases between. The CDR3 sequence: CASNFHGRYEQYF. The CDR3 bases are TGTGCCAGCAACTTCCACGGGCGGTACGAGCAGTACTTC.

This rearrangement joins TRBV5-4 to TRBJ2-7; D ambiguous. The germline CDR1 and CDR2 sequences are SGHNT and YYREEE (reference sequence). CDR3 length equals 14 residues. V was trimmed by 1 base and J by 2 bases, leaving 10 bases between them. Here the CDR3 DNA reads TGTGCCAGCAGCTTGTCGGACGCCCCCTACGAGCAGTACTTC. This sequence encodes CASSLSDAPYEQYF.

J is TRBJ2-3 and V is TRBV20-1; D may be TRBD1 or TRBD2 (7 bases each). The CDR3 sequence is 17 residues long. Trimming left V 6 bases short and J 2 bases short, with 24 bases between. Germline assignment: CDR1 DFQATT and CDR2 SNEGSKA (reference sequence). The CDR3 DNA sequence: TGCAGTGCCCCACAGGGGCGGGAGCCAACCTACACAGATACGCAGTATTTT. It encodes CSAPQGREPTYTDTQYF.